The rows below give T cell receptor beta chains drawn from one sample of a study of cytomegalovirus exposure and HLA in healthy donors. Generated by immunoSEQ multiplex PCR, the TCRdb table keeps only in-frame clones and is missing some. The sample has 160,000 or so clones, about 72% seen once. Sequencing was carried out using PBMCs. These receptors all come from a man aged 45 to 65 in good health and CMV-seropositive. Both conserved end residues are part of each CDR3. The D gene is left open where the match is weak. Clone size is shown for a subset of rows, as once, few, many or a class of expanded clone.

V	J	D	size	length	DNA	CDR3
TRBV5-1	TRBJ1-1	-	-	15	TGCGCCAGCAGCTTGTTGGCAGGGTATGGTGCTGAAGCTTTCTTT	CASSLLAGYGAEAFF
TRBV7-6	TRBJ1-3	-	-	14	TGTGCCAGCAGCCCCTGGGGAGCTGGAAACACCATATATTTT	CASSPWGAGNTIYF
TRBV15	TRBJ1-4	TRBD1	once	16	TGTGCCACCAGCAGACTAAGACAGGGGCCTAATGAAAAACTGTTTTTT	CATSRLRQGPNEKLFF
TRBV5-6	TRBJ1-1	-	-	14	TGTGCCAGCAGCGGGGGGTTGCTGAACACTGAAGCTTTCTTT	CASSGGLLNTEAFF
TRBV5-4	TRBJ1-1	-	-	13	TGTGCCAGCAGCTTGGAGGGGCGCACTGAAGCTTTCTTT	CASSLEGRTEAFF
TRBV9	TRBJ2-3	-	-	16	TGTGCCAGCAGCGTAGAGTCGACAGTAAGCACAGATACGCAGTATTTT	CASSVESTVSTDTQYF
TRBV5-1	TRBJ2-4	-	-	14	TGCGCCAGCAGCTTGGGGGTGGAGGTGAACATTCAGTACTTC	CASSLGVEVNIQYF
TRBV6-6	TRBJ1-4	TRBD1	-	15	TGTGCCAGCAGACTGACAGGGAACAGCAATGAAAAACTGTTTTTT	CASRLTGNSNEKLFF
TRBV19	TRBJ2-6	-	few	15	TGTGCCAGTAGTGCAGGGGTTTCTGGGGCCAACGTCCTGACTTTC	CASSAGVSGANVLTF
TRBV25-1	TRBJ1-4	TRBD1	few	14	TGTGCCAGCAGCCCCGACGACAGGGTGATACGACTGTTTTTT	CASSPDDRVIRLFF
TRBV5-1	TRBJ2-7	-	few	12	TGCGCCAGCAGCTTTGCAGGGCAGGAGCAGTACTTC	CASSFAGQEQYF
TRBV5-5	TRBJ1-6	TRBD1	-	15	TGTGCCAGCACCCGAACGACAGGGGATAATTCACCCCTCCACTTT	CASTRTTGDNSPLHF
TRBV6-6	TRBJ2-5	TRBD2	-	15	TGTGCCAGCAGTTACTACCAGCGGGGGGAGGAGACCCAGTACTTC	CASSYYQRGEETQYF
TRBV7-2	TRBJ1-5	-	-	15	TGTGCCAGCAGCTTAGTTCGGGGGGTGGGTCAGCCCCAGCATTTT	CASSLVRGVGQPQHF
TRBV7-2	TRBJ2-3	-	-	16	TGTGCCAGCAGCTTACCCCCTAGCTGGGGTGCTGGTACGCAGTATTTT	CASSLPPSWGAGTQYF
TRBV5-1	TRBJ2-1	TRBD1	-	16	TGCGCCAGCAGCCTACCGACAGGGAGTTACAACAATGAGCAGTTCTTC	CASSLPTGSYNNEQFF
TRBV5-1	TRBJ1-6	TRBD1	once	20	TGCGCCAGCAGCCCGGGGACAGGGGGGAGCATGAGCTCCTATAATTCACCCCTCCACTTT	CASSPGTGGSMSSYNSPLHF
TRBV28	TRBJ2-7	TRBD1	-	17	TGTGCCAGCAGACCCCCTCCGAGGGGACAGGCCCCCTACGAGCAGTACTTC	CASRPPPRGQAPYEQYF
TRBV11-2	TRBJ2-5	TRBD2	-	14	TGTGCCAGCAGCTTAGATCTCCTAGCGGGGGGGCAGTACTTC	CASSLDLLAGGQYF
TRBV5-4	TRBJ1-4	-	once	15	TGTGCCAGCAGCTTGGGACAGGATGGGGATGAAAAACTGTTTTTT	CASSLGQDGDEKLFF
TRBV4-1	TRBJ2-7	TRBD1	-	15	TGCGCCAGCAGCCAAGATCTTCACAGGGGGTACGAGCAGTACTTC	CASSQDLHRGYEQYF
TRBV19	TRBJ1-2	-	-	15	TGTGCCAGTAGTAGCCAGGGCGCCACTGGGTATGGCTACACCTTC	CASSSQGATGYGYTF